The 22 T cell receptor beta chains listed next were all sequenced from one sample in a study of cytomegalovirus exposure and HLA in healthy donors. PCR used 60 Vbeta primers and 13 Jbeta primers. Sequenced by immunoSEQ multiplex PCR; TCRdb stores in-frame clones only, minus some. The sample lists more than 100,000 clones, 70% to 90% seen once, with about 1.5% in the top ten. Sequences were obtained from PBMCs. All receptors come from a man aged 35 to 55 in good health and CMV-seronegative.

This chain joins TRBV19 and TRBJ2-5, with 7 bases identical to TRBD1. Trimming took 5 bases from V and 2 from J; bases not matched to a gene: 11. The V gene's germline CDR1 is LNHDA and CDR2 SQIVND (reference sequence). CDR3 length: 16 residues. The CDR3 DNA is TGTGCCAGTAGTCTTGGGACAGCCCTTGGGCAAGAGACCCAGTACTTC. It codes for CASSLGTALGQETQYF.

The chain couples TRBV29-1 to TRBJ2-5; a weak D match, TRBD1 (6 bases). Germline V gene lookup returns CDR1 SQVTM and CDR2 ANQGSEA. The CDR3 is made up of 12 amino acids. Deletions cut 4 bases from V and 5 bases from J, with 11 bases between. The CDR3 reads CSVGGQGETQYF. In DNA form, the CDR3 reads TGCAGCGTTGGGGGGCAGGGGGAGACCCAGTACTTC.

The rearrangement links TRBV18 to TRBJ2-5; TRBD1 matches 8 bases. The CDR3 has 16 amino acids. Germline CDR1 reads KGHSH; CDR2 reads LQKENI. Germline trimming cut 1 base from V and 5 bases from J; bases unmatched to any gene: 9. CDR3 bases: TGTGCCAGCTCACCACGGGCAGGGGGCTATTCGGAGACCCAGTACTTC. It codes for CASSPRAGGYSETQYF.

The genes are TRBV16 and TRBJ1-1; a weak D match, TRBD1 (5 bases). The germline V gene encodes CDR1 KGHSY and CDR2 FQNENV. The CDR3 length is 12 residues. V was clipped by 5 bases and J by 5 bases, with 9 bases between them. In nucleotides, the CDR3 is TGTGCCAGCAGCTGGGGGGGGACTGAAGCTTTCTTT. Translation gives CASSWGGTEAFF. The complete variable domain, with remaining parts taken from reference TRBV16 and TRBJ1-1, reads GEEVAQTPKHLVRGEGQKAKLYCAPIKGHSYVFWYQQVLKNEFKFLISFQNENVFDETGMPKERFSAKCLPNSPCSLEIQATKLEDSAVYFCASSWGGTEAFFGQGTRLTVV.

The V gene is TRBV7-9, the J gene TRBJ2-7; tentatively, D is TRBD2 (5 bases). Germline values: CDR1 SEHNR, CDR2 FQNEAQ (reference sequence). The ends were cut back, 5 bases at V and 1 base at J, with 9 bases in the middle. The CDR3 covers 13 residues. The CDR3 DNA reads TGTGCCAGCAGCCGGACTGGGTCCTACGAGCAGTACTTC. Its translation: CASSRTGSYEQYF. Supplemented by reference TRBV7-9 and TRBJ2-7, the full variable domain reads DTGVSQNPRHKITKRGQNVTFRCDPISEHNRLYWYRQTLGQGPEFLTYFQNEAQLEKSRLLSDRFSAERPKGSFSTLEIQRTEQGDSAMYLCASSRTGSYEQYFGPGTRLTVT.

The chain joins TRBV4-3 to TRBJ1-2; possibly TRBD1 for D (5 bases). CDR1 and CDR2 from the germline V gene are LGHNA and YSLEER. V was clipped by 0 bases and J by 8 bases, with 19 bases between them. The CDR3 is made up of 16 amino acids. CDR3 bases: TGCGCCAGCAGCCAAGATCGACGGGTGGCGGGGGAAGGCTACACCTTC. Translating gives CASSQDRRVAGEGYTF.

This clone was recorded once. The chain is built from TRBV5-1 and TRBJ2-3; TRBD2 matches 9 bases. The ends lost 2 bases at V and 2 bases at J; junction bases unmatched: 6. The CDR3 is 16 amino acids. CDR1 and CDR2 (germline): SGHRS, YFSETQ. The CDR3 is CASSLAGGLITDTQYF. The CDR3 DNA is TGCGCCAGCAGCTTAGCGGGAGGCCTTATCACAGATACGCAGTATTTT.

The chain links TRBV5-1 to TRBJ2-5; perhaps TRBD2 as D (6 bases). V was pared by 4 bases and J by 5 bases, with 18 bases between. CDR1 is SGHRS and CDR2 is YFSETQ in the germline V gene. CDR3 size: 15 residues. CDR3 in DNA: TGCGCCAGCAGCGACGATCGGGGGAATAGGGAGACCCAGTACTTC. This codes for CASSDDRGNRETQYF.

The chain joins TRBV27 to TRBJ1-6; D is possibly TRBD1 (6 bases). V lost 3 bases and J 2 bases, leaving 11 bases between the germline ends. The CDR3 loop spans 16 amino acids. Germline V gives CDR1 MNHEY, CDR2 SMNVEV (reference sequence). CDR3 sequence reads: CASSFSRDTYNSPLHF. Here the CDR3 DNA reads TGTGCCAGCAGTTTCTCCAGGGACACCTATAATTCACCCCTCCACTTT.

This clone was found a few times. The chain couples TRBV9 to TRBJ2-5, with D perhaps matching TRBD2 (6 bases). The V end was cut by 3 bases, the J end by 3 bases, with 21 bases between. CDR1 SGDLS and CDR2 YYNGEE come from the germline V gene. The CDR3 sequence is 17 residues long. CDR3 nucleotides: TGTGCCAGCAGCGCGGGGGAAAGGACGGTTACCAAAGAGACCCAGTACTTC. Its translation: CASSAGERTVTKETQYF.

V is TRBV7-6 and J is TRBJ2-3; 8 bases fit TRBD1. V lost 5 bases to trimming and J lost 1 base; unmatched junction nucleotides: 14. The CDR3 is 18 residues long. Germline V gene data show CDR1 as SGHVS and CDR2 as FNYEAQ. The CDR3 here is CASSPPDQGAWGTDTQYF. The DNA of the CDR3 is TGTGCCAGCAGCCCTCCAGACCAGGGGGCTTGGGGCACAGATACGCAGTATTTT.

The chain combines TRBV11-3 with TRBJ2-3; perhaps TRBD2 as D (6 bases). Trimming stripped 6 bases from V and 4 bases from J, with 14 bases between. The CDR3 extends over 14 amino acids. In germline, CDR1 is SGHNT, CDR2 YENEEA. For the CDR3, the DNA is TGTGCCAGCAGTGTAGGAGGGGTATCAGATACGCAGTATTTT. Encoded protein: CASSVGGVSDTQYF.

This sequence joins TRBV15 and TRBJ2-3; 7 bases line up with TRBD2. V shed 0 bases and J 1 base; nucleotides not matched to a gene: 13. The CDR3 runs to 19 residues. Germline V lookup: CDR1 LNHNV, CDR2 YYDKDF (reference sequence). CDR3 nucleotide sequence: TGTGCCACCAGCAGAGATGGCCGGGAGGCCGCCCCCCGCACAGATACGCAGTATTTT. Translating gives CATSRDGREAAPRTDTQYF.

This clone was seen only a few times. The gene calls are TRBV7-9 and TRBJ2-7, with 8 bases aligning to TRBD1. With V trimmed by 5 bases and J by 2 bases, 5 bases remained unmatched. CDR1 and CDR2 (germline): SEHNR, FQNEAQ (reference sequence). The CDR3 loop spans 14 amino acids. CDR3 coding DNA: TGTGCCAGCAGCCCGACAGGGGCTCCCTACGAGCAGTACTTC. Translated: CASSPTGAPYEQYF.

Points on this clone: A junction end diverges from the germline sequence, so it may reflect a read error. The chain employs TRBV7-9 and TRBJ2-7; possibly TRBD1 for D (6 bases). CDR1 is SEHNR, CDR2 FQNEAQ, per germline (reference sequence). The CDR3 runs 13 residues. The CDR3 region is CSSSLTGKSEQYF. CDR3 bases: TGTTCCAGCAGTTTAACAGGGAAGTCCGAGCAGTACTTC.

This sequence joins TRBV19 and TRBJ2-3; tentatively, D is TRBD1 (5 bases). CDR1 is LNHDA and CDR2 is SQIVND in the germline V gene (reference sequence). The CDR3 has 16 amino acids. Trimming took off 1 base at V and 0 bases at J, with 11 bases between the two ends. The CDR3 loop reads CASSIVGRESTDTQYF. As DNA, the CDR3 is TGTGCCAGTAGTATAGTAGGCAGGGAAAGCACAGATACGCAGTATTTT.

The rearrangement joins TRBV7-2 to TRBJ1-3, with a possible D match to TRBD1 (6 bases). This CDR3 comprises 16 residues. The germline V gene encodes CDR1 SGHTA and CDR2 FQGNSA. The V gene lost 5 bases and the J gene lost 0 bases, with 14 bases spanning the gap. The CDR3 nucleotides read TGTGCCAGCAGCGGGGCGGGGGCGAGCTCTGGAAACACCATATATTTT. Its protein is CASSGAGASSGNTIYF.

This clone is a singleton in its sample. J is TRBJ1-5 and V is TRBV9; D perhaps matches TRBD1 (5 bases). The CDR3 is 15 amino acids. Per germline, CDR1 SGDLS and CDR2 YYNGEE. Deletions cut 4 bases from V and 4 bases from J, with 15 bases between. CDR3 sequence (DNA): TGTGCCAGCAGCCTGGGGCAGGGTGGGAATCAGCCCCAGCATTTT. This encodes CASSLGQGGNQPQHF.

This clone showed up just once. V is TRBV7-3 and J is TRBJ1-1; the match to TRBD1 covers 7 bases. The CDR3 consists of 13 residues. The V segment lost 3 bases and the J segment 5 bases; nucleotides outside the gene matches: 3. From germline, CDR1 is SGHTA and CDR2 FQGTGA. The CDR3 spells CASSFDRATEAFF. The CDR3 region has the DNA TGTGCCAGCAGCTTTGACAGGGCTACTGAAGCTTTCTTT.

The rearrangement joins TRBV5-1 to TRBJ2-7; 9 bases agree with TRBD2. The CDR3 runs to 17 residues. CDR1 is SGHRS, CDR2 YFSETQ, per germline. The V segment lost 0 bases and the J segment 1 base; nucleotides outside the gene matches: 8. Here the CDR3 reads CASSLATGTSLSYEQYF. As DNA, the CDR3 is TGCGCCAGCAGCTTGGCTACCGGGACTAGCCTTTCCTACGAGCAGTACTTC.

Many counts were recorded for this clone. This rearrangement joins TRBV7-2 to TRBJ2-4; tentatively, D is TRBD1 (5 bases). Trimming took off 5 bases at V and 6 bases at J, with 20 bases between the two ends. From germline, CDR1 is SGHTA and CDR2 FQGNSA. The CDR3 extends over 16 amino acids. The CDR3 here is CASSPPNQGYVNIQYF. The CDR3 DNA is TGTGCCAGCAGCCCCCCTAACCAGGGTTACGTAAACATTCAGTACTTC. The full variable domain, its missing parts supplied by reference TRBV7-2 and TRBJ2-4, is GAGVSQSPSNKVTEKGKDVELRCDPISGHTALYWYRQSLGQGLEFLIYFQGNSAPDKSGLPSDRFSAERTGGSVSTLTIQRTQQEDSAVYLCASSPPNQGYVNIQYFGAGTRLSVL.

This clone has a single count. The chain combines TRBV2 with TRBJ2-5; D not resolved. V lost 0 bases, J lost 1 base, and 15 bases lay in between. Germline-derived CDR1 and CDR2 are SNHLY and FYNNEI. The CDR3 length is 17 residues. The CDR3 DNA is TGTGCCAGCAGTGAAGCCTTGGAGCCCGGGTTCCAAGAGACCCAGTACTTC. Encoded protein: CASSEALEPGFQETQYF. The whole variable domain, remainder taken from reference TRBV2 and TRBJ2-5, is EPEVTQTPSHQVTQMGQEVILRCVPISNHLYFYWYRQILGQKVEFLVSFYNNEISEKSEIFDDQFSVERPDGSNFTLKIRSTKLEDSAMYFCASSEALEPGFQETQYFGPGTRLLVL.